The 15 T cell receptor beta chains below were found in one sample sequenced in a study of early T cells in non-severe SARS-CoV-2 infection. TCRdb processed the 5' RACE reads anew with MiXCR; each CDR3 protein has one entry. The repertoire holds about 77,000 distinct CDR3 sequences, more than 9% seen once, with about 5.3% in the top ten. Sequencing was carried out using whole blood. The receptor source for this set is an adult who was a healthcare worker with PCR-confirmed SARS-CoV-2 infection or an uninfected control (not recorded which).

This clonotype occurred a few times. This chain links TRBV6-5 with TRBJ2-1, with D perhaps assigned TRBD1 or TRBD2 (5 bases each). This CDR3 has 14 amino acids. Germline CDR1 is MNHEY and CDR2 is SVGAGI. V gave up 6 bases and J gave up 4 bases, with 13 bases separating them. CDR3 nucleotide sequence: TGTGCCAGCAGGGCTGACGGGGCATACAATGAGCAGTTCTTC. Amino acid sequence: CASRADGAYNEQFF.

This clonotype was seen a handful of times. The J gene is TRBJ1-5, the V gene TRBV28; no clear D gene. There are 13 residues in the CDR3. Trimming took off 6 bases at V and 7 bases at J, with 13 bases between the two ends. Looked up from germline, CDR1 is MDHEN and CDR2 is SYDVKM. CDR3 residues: CASSRGLEQPQHF. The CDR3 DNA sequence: TGTGCCAGCAGCCGAGGCTTGGAGCAGCCCCAGCATTTT. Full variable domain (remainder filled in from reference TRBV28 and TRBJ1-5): DVKVTQSSRYLVKRTGEKVFLECVQDMDHENMFWYRQDPGLGLRLIYFSYDVKMKEKGDIPEGYSVSREKKERFSLILESASTNQTSMYLCASSRGLEQPQHFGDGTRLSIL.

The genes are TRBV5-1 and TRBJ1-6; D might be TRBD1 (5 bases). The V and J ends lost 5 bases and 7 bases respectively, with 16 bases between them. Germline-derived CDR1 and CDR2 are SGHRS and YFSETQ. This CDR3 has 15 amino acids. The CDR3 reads CASRGTEATNSPLHF. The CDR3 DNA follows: TGCGCCAGCAGAGGGACGGAGGCGACAAATTCACCCCTCCACTTT. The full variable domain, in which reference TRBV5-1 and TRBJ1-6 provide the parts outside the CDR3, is KAGVTQTPRYLIKTRGQQVTLSCSPISGHRSVSWYQQTPGQGLQFLFEYFSETQRNKGNFPGRFSGRQFSNSRSEMNVSTLELGDSALYLCASRGTEATNSPLHFGNGTRLTVT.

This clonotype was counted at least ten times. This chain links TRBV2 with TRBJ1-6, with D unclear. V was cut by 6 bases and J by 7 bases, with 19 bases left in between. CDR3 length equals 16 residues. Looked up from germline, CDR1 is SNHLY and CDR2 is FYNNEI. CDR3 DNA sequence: TGTGCCAGCAGGACCCGACATAGACGAACCAATTCACCCCTCCACTTT. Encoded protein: CASRTRHRRTNSPLHF. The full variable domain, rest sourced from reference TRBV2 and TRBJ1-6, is EPEVTQTPSHQVTQMGQEVILRCVPISNHLYFYWYRQILGQKVEFLVSFYNNEISEKSEIFDDQFSVERPDGSNFTLKIRSTKLEDSAMYFCASRTRHRRTNSPLHFGNGTRLTVT.

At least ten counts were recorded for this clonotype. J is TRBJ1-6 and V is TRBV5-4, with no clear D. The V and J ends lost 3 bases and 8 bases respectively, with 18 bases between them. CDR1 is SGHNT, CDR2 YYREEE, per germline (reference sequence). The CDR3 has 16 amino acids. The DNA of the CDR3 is TGTGCCAGCAGCTCCGCCGTCGACCGATTGGATTCACCCCTCCACTTT. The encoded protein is CASSSAVDRLDSPLHF.

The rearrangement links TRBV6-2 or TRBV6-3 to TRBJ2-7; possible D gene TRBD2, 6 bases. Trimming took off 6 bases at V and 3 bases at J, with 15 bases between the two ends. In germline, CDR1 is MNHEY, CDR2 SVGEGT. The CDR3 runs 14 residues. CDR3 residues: CASRDPGLGYEQYF. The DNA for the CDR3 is TGTGCCAGCAGAGACCCGGGACTTGGCTACGAGCAGTACTTC.

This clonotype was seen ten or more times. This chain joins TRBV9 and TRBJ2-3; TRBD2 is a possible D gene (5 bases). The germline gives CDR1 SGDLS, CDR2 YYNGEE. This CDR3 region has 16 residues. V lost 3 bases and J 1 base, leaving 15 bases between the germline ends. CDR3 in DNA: TGTGCCAGCAGCGCCCAACTAATTAGCGGCACAGATACGCAGTATTTT. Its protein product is CASSAQLISGTDTQYF.

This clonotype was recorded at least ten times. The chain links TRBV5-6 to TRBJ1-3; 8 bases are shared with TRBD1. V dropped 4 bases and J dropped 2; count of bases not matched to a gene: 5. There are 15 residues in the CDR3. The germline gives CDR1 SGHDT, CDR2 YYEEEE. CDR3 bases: TGTGCCAGCAGCCCCTCGGACAGGGCTGGAAACACCATATATTTT. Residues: CASSPSDRAGNTIYF.

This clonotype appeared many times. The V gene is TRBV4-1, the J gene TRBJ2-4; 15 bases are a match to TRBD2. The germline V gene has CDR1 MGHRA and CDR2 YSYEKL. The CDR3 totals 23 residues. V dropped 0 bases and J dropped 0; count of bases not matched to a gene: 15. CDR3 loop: CASSQEHLRGTSGRPLAKNIQYF. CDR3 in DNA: TGCGCCAGCAGCCAAGAGCACCTTCGGGGGACTAGCGGGAGGCCCCTAGCCAAAAACATTCAGTACTTC.

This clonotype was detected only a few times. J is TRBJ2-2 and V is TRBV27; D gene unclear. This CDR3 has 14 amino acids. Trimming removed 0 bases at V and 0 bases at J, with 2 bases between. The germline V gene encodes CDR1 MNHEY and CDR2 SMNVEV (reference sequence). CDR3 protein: CASSLSPNTGELFF. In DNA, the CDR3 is TGTGCCAGCAGTTTATCTCCGAACACCGGGGAGCTGTTTTTT.

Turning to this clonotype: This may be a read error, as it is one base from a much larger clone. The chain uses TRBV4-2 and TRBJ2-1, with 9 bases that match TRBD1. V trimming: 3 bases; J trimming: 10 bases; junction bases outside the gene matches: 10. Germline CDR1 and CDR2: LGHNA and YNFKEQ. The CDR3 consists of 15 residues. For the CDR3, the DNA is TGTGCCAGCAGCCAGCCGGCACAGGGGGCAGGGGAGCAGTTCTTC. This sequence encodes CASSQPAQGAGEQFF.

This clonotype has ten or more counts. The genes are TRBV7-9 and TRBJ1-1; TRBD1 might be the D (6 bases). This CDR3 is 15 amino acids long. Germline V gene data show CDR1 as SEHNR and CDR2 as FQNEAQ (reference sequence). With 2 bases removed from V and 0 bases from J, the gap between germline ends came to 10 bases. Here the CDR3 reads CASSLRGGLNTEAFF. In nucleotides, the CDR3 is TGTGCCAGCAGCTTAAGGGGGGGCCTGAACACTGAAGCTTTCTTT.

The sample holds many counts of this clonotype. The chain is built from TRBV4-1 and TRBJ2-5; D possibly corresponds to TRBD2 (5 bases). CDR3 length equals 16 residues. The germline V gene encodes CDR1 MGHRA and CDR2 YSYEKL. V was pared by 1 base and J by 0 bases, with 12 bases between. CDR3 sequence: CASSQVGGRDQETQYF. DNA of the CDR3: TGCGCCAGCAGCCAAGTCGGCGGGCGCGACCAAGAGACCCAGTACTTC.

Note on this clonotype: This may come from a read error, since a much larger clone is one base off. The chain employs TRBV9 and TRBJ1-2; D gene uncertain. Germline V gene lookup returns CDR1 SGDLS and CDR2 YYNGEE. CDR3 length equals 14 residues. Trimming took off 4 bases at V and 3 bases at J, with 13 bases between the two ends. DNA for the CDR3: TGTGCCAGCAGCCCCCGGGGTGATCACTATGGCTACACCTTC. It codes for CASSPRGDHYGYTF.

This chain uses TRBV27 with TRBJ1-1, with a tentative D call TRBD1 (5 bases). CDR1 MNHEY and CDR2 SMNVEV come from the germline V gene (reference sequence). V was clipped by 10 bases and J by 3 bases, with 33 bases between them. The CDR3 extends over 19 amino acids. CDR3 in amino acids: CATPSKYPGTGGKDTEAFF. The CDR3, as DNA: TGTGCCACCCCCTCAAAGTACCCTGGGACGGGAGGAAAGGACACTGAAGCTTTCTTT.